This section outlines one TCR beta chain sequence together with its context. Clones were read by immunoSEQ multiplex PCR, and TCRdb kept only the in-frame ones, dropping some. This table has fewer than 200,000 clones, approximately 84% appearing once. The data belong to a study of blood T cell repertoires in COVID-19. Study-wide background: Sample material is recorded as cDNA or gDNA derived from T cells, B-cell-depleted T cells, or PBMCs.

Between the trimmed V and J ends, which lost 5 bases and 2 bases, there was a span of 12 bases. Per the germline V gene, CDR1 is ENHRY and CDR2 is SYGVKD. This CDR3 is 14 amino acids long. The source of this sequence is a man in his forties or fifties who had recovered from COVID-19. This rearrangement joins TRBV10-3 to TRBJ1-1, with a weak D call TRBD1 (6 bases). The specimen sequenced was peripheral blood. The CDR3 sequence: CAISKTGINTEAFF. DNA of the CDR3: TGTGCCATCAGTAAGACAGGTATAAACACTGAAGCTTTCTTT.